This is a list of T cell receptor beta chains from one sample in a study of molecular identifiers for immune sequencing clone quantification. MiXCR, applied by TCRdb to the PCR reads, yields one record per CDR3 protein. The table includes about 500,000 distinct CDR3 sequences, about 21% detected once. Sequencing used naive CD8+ T cells from blood, with Jurkat cell RNA spiked in. The receptors shown here come from a human donor in good health. Some libraries in this study had Jurkat cell RNA spiked in. CDR3s include the opening cysteine and the closing phenylalanine or tryptophan. The order of the fields is CDR3 protein, CDR3 DNA, J gene, V gene, clone size, D gene. A D gene is named only where the DNA matches it firmly. The size entry is marked missing in some rows and otherwise reads once, few, many or a size class.

CASRTGGSGANVLTF,TGTGCCAGCAGGACGGGGGGCTCTGGGGCCAACGTCCTGACTTTC,TRBJ2-6,TRBV12-3/TRBV12-4,many,TRBD2
CASSSPRGYEQYF,TGTGCCAGCAGTAGCCCACGGGGTTACGAGCAGTACTTC,TRBJ2-7,TRBV6-2/TRBV6-3,few,NA
CASSPGHGGGYGYTF,TGTGCCAGCAGTCCCGGACACGGAGGGGGCTATGGCTACACCTTC,TRBJ1-2,TRBV27,NA,NA
CASSLVSSYEQYF,TGTGCCAGCAGCTTAGTTAGCTCCTACGAGCAGTACTTC,TRBJ2-7,TRBV5-5,many,NA
CARSLEPGLGDTGELFF,TGTGCCCGCAGCTTAGAACCGGGACTTGGGGACACCGGGGAGCTGTTTTTT,TRBJ2-2,TRBV7-9,NA,NA
CASSFGPRGTVYEQYF,TGCGCCAGCAGCTTTGGTCCTCGGGGAACTGTATACGAGCAGTACTTC,TRBJ2-7,TRBV5-1,many,NA
CASSEFRGTLNTEAFF,TGTGCCAGCAGTGAATTCCGGGGCACGCTGAACACTGAAGCTTTCTTT,TRBJ1-1,TRBV6-1,few,NA
CASRPSGGALDEQFF,TGTGCCAGCAGACCTAGCGGGGGGGCCCTCGATGAGCAGTTCTTC,TRBJ2-1,TRBV7-2,few,TRBD2
CASSTNGGPRETQYF,TGTGCCAGCAGCACCAACGGGGGGCCGAGGGAGACCCAGTACTTC,TRBJ2-5,TRBV7-2,many,NA
CASSHLAGGAYEQYF,TGCGCCAGCAGCCACTTAGCGGGAGGGGCGTACGAGCAGTACTTC,TRBJ2-7,TRBV4-3,few,TRBD2
CASTFSALDTQYF,TGTGCCAGCACATTCTCCGCTTTGGATACGCAGTATTTT,TRBJ2-3,TRBV27,NA,NA
CASSLMGSYNSPLHF,TGTGCCAGCAGCTTGATGGGGTCCTATAATTCACCCCTCCACTTT,TRBJ1-6,TRBV9,NA,NA
CASSPLWESTNEKLFF,TGTGCCAGCAGCCCGCTCTGGGAATCAACTAATGAAAAACTGTTTTTT,TRBJ1-4,TRBV3-1,many,NA
CASSSGRALKDTQYF,TGTGCCAGCAGTTCCGGCCGCGCTCTAAAGGATACGCAGTATTTT,TRBJ2-3,TRBV6-5,many,NA
CASSPLGVAGVETQYF,TGTGCCAGCAGTCCTCTAGGGGTAGCGGGCGTAGAGACCCAGTACTTC,TRBJ2-5,TRBV27,NA,TRBD2
CASSQAPSGRRALGNQPQHF,TGCGCCAGCAGTCAAGCTCCCTCGGGACGGCGGGCACTCGGCAATCAGCCCCAGCATTTT,TRBJ1-5,TRBV23-1,once,NA
CASSYDRGGTEAFF,TGTGCCAGCAGTTATGACAGGGGTGGCACTGAAGCTTTCTTT,TRBJ1-1,TRBV6-2/TRBV6-3,few,TRBD1
CASSLWADTQYF,TGTGCCAGCAGCTTATGGGCAGATACGCAGTATTTT,TRBJ2-3,TRBV13,many,NA
CASSRPPGQAPNQPQHF,TGTGCCAGTAGTAGGCCCCCGGGACAGGCGCCGAATCAGCCCCAGCATTTT,TRBJ1-5,TRBV19,NA,TRBD1
CASSFGRGPYEQYF,TGTGCCAGCAGTTTTGGGCGGGGGCCCTACGAGCAGTACTTC,TRBJ2-7,TRBV27,many,NA
CASSYGGWNQPQHF,TGTGCCAGCAGTTACGGGGGGTGGAATCAGCCCCAGCATTTT,TRBJ1-5,TRBV6-6,many,NA
CASSTRQGGWAEAFF,TGTGCCAGCAGTACCCGACAGGGAGGTTGGGCTGAAGCTTTCTTT,TRBJ1-1,TRBV6-2/TRBV6-3,many,TRBD1
CAWRSRWQYEDTQYF,TGTGCCTGGAGATCCCGGTGGCAGTACGAAGATACGCAGTATTTT,TRBJ2-3,TRBV30,many,NA